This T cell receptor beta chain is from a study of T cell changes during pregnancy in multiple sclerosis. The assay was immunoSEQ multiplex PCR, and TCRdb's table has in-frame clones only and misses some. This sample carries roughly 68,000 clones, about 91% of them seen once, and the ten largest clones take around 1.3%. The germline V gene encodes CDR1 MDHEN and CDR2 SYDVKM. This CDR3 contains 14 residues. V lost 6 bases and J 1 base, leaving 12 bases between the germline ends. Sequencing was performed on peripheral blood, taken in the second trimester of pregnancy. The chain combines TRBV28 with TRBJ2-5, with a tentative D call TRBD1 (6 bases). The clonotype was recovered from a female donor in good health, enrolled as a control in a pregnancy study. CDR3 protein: CASSPGHRQETQYF. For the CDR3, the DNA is TGTGCCAGCAGCCCGGGACACCGCCAAGAGACCCAGTACTTC.